This TCR beta chain derives from a study of blood T cells in healthy people across ages (dated by TCRdb to 2013 to 2016). About the investigation overall: In model experiments, template switching captured about one uniquely barcoded TCR beta cDNA molecule for every two T cells. Using deep sequencing normalized with unique cDNA molecular identifiers, the study measured how TCR beta repertoire diversity changes with age. The donors were split into four age groups: young (average 16 years), middle-aged (roughly 39), aged (approximately 60) and long-lived (82). To avoid experimental bias, donors of different ages were randomly spread across the sequencing lanes. Using the same blood draw, the study looked at two additional independent replicas of 1 million unique cDNA reads for two donors, one aged 18 to 30 and the other aged 80 or older.

Donors were approximately 42 systemically healthy Caucasian individuals from Russia aged roughly 6 to 100 years. Around 10 milliliters of peripheral blood were collected from each donor into EDTA-treated Vacutainer tubes. Ficoll-Paque density-gradient centrifugation was used to isolate PBMCs, with at least 6 million per sample. Trizol reagent was used to extract total RNA from PBMCs, with at least 6 micrograms per sample. The percentages of naive CD45RAhigh/CD27high T cells were determined by flow cytometry on a PBMC aliquot from every donor. The germline V gene (reference sequence) gives CDR1 as MNHEY and CDR2 as SMNVEV. The CDR3 numbers 15 residues from cysteine through phenylalanine. The retained sequence is limited to the CDR3, 45 bases, with the frame set at the first base. Between the V and J ends, shortened by 6 bases and 0 bases respectively, the junction contains 13 bases. The library relied on 5' RACE. TCRdb lists the instrument as Illumina HiSeq 2500. A second PCR of roughly 6 to 12 cycles was performed with a sample-barcoded 5' primer and a J-beta primer mix. Each TCR beta cDNA molecule received a unique molecular identifier from a template-switch 5' adaptor carrying 12 random nucleotides. At least 2.5 million CDR3-containing paired-end reads were obtained from each sample. First-strand cDNA was synthesized from all RNA with the Mint cDNA synthesis kit, primed by a TRBC-specific oligonucleotide. After uracil-DNA glycosylase treatment, a first 18-cycle PCR used universal primers M1SS and BC2_uni_R on all cDNA. The paper's data handling went like this. For normalization, 1 million high-quality reads, each with a distinct molecular identifier, were randomly selected from each sample. Instead of being binned into consensus sequences, reads with shared molecular identifiers were discarded. MiTCR, run with a Q25 quality threshold and the strictest error-elimination algorithm, handled CDR3 identification, clonotype clustering and error correction. A nonparametric unseen species model using Euler transformation provided a lower-bound estimate of total TCR beta diversity. In TCRdb, the public reads were trimmed at Q25 with fastp and aligned with MiXCR, with productive beta chains retained. All rows with the same CDR3 protein become a single entry with the most common DNA and genes. These V and J calls rely on TCRdb rather than the paper's analysis. For this sample there are 980,000 or so distinct CDR3 sequences; 40% to 60% appear just once. The ten most abundant clones make up 10% to 15% of the sample.

As for this clonotype: The clone's antigen remains unknown. Base-call qualities are not available, and no considerably larger clone is one nucleotide away.

Broader findings and caveats from the paper: Compared with the aged group, more naive CD4+ T cells, fewer expanded clones and increased TCR diversity were shown by the long-lived group, suggesting age selection. Estimates of total diversity based on one million sequenced T cells were regarded as lower bounds and as underestimates. There was a strong correlation between observed TCR beta diversity and the percentage of naive T cells measured by flow cytometry. The CMV infection status of donors was not known, potentially confounding age-related changes in expanded clonotypes. Conclusive comparison of naive and antigen-experienced compartments was prevented by the profiling of bulk unsorted PBMCs. Observed TCR beta diversity per million T cells fell roughly linearly with age, and a significant reduction was already apparent by age around 40.

Sequencing used blood. The receptor chain draws on TRBV27 and TRBJ2-3; the D gene is tentatively TRBD1 or TRBD2, each matching 7 bases. This clonotype was sampled from a man aged 25 to 40 in good health. The DNA reads TGTGCCAGCAGCACAGGGGAGGGGAGCACAGATACGCAGTATTTT. This encodes CASSTGEGSTDTQYF.